This TCR beta chain was found in a study of cytotoxic CD8 clonotypes in ibrutinib-treated CLL. The study, taken as a whole, reports: Upon ibrutinib response clonality rose, and upon progression it fell back toward baseline. The public clonotypes identified were infrequent and showed contraction or stability on treatment.

V lost 4 bases to trimming and J lost 0 bases, with 16 bases between them. Germline values: CDR1 MNHEY, CDR2 SVGAGI. This CDR3 contains 16 residues. As regards this clone: Its specificity is unknown.

Assay: immunoSEQ multiplex PCR; the TCRdb copy retains only in-frame clones and omits some. The sample has 200,000 to 250,000 clones, 70% seen once; the top ten hold more than 4.5%. This chain connects TRBV6-5 to TRBJ2-7; D possibly corresponds to TRBD2 (5 bases). This TCR was recovered from a human donor with chronic lymphocytic leukemia. The sequences come from PBMCs, collected after 12 months of ibrutinib treatment. The CDR3: CASSWRAIIHSYEQYF. The CDR3 bases are TGTGCCAGCAGTTGGCGGGCTATTATCCACTCCTACGAGCAGTACTTC.